This TCR delta chain was captured by sequencing in a study of gamma-delta chains in newborns, infants, children. Study overall: Microbial exposure reportedly drives polyclonal innate γδ T cell expansion after birth.

The CDR3 is made up of 15 amino acids. CDR1 and CDR2 (germline): GEAIGNYY, EKD. V was trimmed by 3 bases and J by 10 bases, leaving 20 bases between them. As regards this clone: A read error is the likely source, as a far larger clone sits one nucleotide away.

TCRdb reanalysed the reads with CATT. The repertoire holds about 1,200 delta-chain clones, over 2.5% seen once, with roughly 17% in the top ten. The rearrangement links TRDV2 to TRDJ2; the D gene is possibly TRDD3 (6 bases). The sequence came from a child who was a newborn, infant or young child, either healthy, febrile or measles-vaccinated (not recorded which). Sequenced input: blood. The CDR3 DNA reads TGTGCCTGTGACGCCGTGGGGGCCTCGGGAGAACAACTCTTCTTT. It specifies CACDAVGASGEQLFF.